This note documents a single T cell receptor beta chain sequence. Antigen unknown. This specimen comes from a study of T and B cells in COVID-19 patients. About the research overall: Critical illness requiring mechanical ventilation or extracorporeal membrane oxygenation affected about 60% of the 20 active-infection patients. Most of the roughly 20 active-infection patients had comorbidities associated with unfavorable COVID-19 outcome. Study outcomes and limitations: Patients with COVID-19 reportedly showed strongly skewed T cell receptor beta variable and joining gene usage. Exclusive to the recovered cohort were some 2,300 TCR clusters, 30 to 40 of them with low generation probability.

Multiplex PCR with BIOMED2 TRB-A/B primer pools amplified TRB rearrangements. TCRdb processed the multiplex PCR reads anew with MiXCR; each CDR3 protein has one entry. Of around 10,000 distinct CDR3 sequences in the sample, approximately 35% were seen once. Each TRB amplification used about 250-550 ng of genomic DNA from blood. Germline V gives CDR1 SGHVS, CDR2 FNYEAQ. The CDR3 is made up of 14 amino acids. V gave up 7 bases and J gave up 1 base; unmatched junction bases: 4. The TCR was taken from a human donor with active COVID-19. This rearrangement joins TRBV7-6 to TRBJ2-3; 8 nucleotides align to TRBD2. Specimen: blood. As DNA, the CDR3 is TGTGCCAGCAAACTAGCGGACGGCACAGATACGCAGTATTTT. Amino acids: CASKLADGTDTQYF.